One and the same sample provided the 7 T cell receptor beta chains below, sequenced in a study of CD4 T cells in relation to SARS-CoV-2 and coronaviruses. Data came from immunoSEQ multiplex PCR; TCRdb stores just in-frame clones and leaves some out. The sample contains over 20,000 clones, about 73% of which appear only once. The unexposed donors gave CD4+ T cells in about 2010-2019, prior to COVID-19. CD4+ T cells were isolated from the cells after about nine days of culture. Which antigens these TCRs recognize remains unknown. The sequenced sample consisted of CD4+ T cells from PBMCs, cultured in vitro. Receptor source: a human donor in good health.

The chain joins TRBV11-2 to TRBJ2-4; tentatively, D is TRBD1 (6 bases). V lost 5 bases and J lost 8, with 19 bases in between. This CDR3 has 15 residues. In germline, CDR1 is SGHAT, CDR2 FQNNGV. CDR3 sequence: CASSHIRKQGYIQYF. The CDR3 coding sequence is TGTGCCAGCAGCCATATTAGAAAACAGGGTTACATTCAGTACTTC.

This sequence joins TRBV7-9 and TRBJ2-7; 12 bases are a match to TRBD1. The CDR3 runs to 15 residues. The germline gives CDR1 SEHNR, CDR2 FQNEAQ (reference sequence). Germline trimming cut 1 base from V and 6 bases from J; bases unmatched to any gene: 4. In DNA form, the CDR3 reads TGTGCCAGCAGCTTAGACGGGACAGGGGGCCGCGAGCAGTACTTC. Protein product: CASSLDGTGGREQYF.

This clone was found a few times. The chain employs TRBV7-8 and TRBJ2-1; 8 nucleotides align to TRBD2. The CDR3 extends over 16 amino acids. CDR1 and CDR2 (germline): SGHVS, FQNEAQ. V dropped 7 bases and J dropped 3; count of bases not matched to a gene: 11. The CDR3 bases are TGTGCCAGCACCGAGGGGGGCGGGAGGTTCTACAATGAGCAGTTCTTC. The encoded protein is CASTEGGGRFYNEQFF.

With respect to this clone: The junction differs from germline at one of its ends, possibly a read error. Other nucleotide sequences in the sample specify the same CDR3. The chain recombines TRBV6-1 with TRBJ2-7; 7 nucleotides line up with TRBD2. Germline values: CDR1 MNHNS, CDR2 SASEGT. CDR3 length equals 14 residues. The CDR3 loop is CASSEAGSSYEQYF. The CDR3 coding sequence is TGTGCCAGCAGCGAAGCGGGGAGCTCCTACGAGCAGTACTTC.

The V gene is TRBV10-2, the J gene TRBJ2-1, with 7 bases identical to TRBD1. CDR1 and CDR2 (germline): WSHSY, SAAADI. CDR3 length: 12 amino acids. V trimming: 10 bases; J trimming: 6 bases; junction bases outside the gene matches: 6. CDR3 sequence: CATGQAANEQFF. The CDR3 region has the DNA TGCGCCACCGGACAGGCGGCCAATGAGCAGTTCTTC.

V and J are TRBV3-1 (or the pseudogene TRBV3-2) and TRBJ2-5, with 8 positions matching TRBD1. This CDR3 comprises 16 residues. V gave up 4 bases and J gave up 5 bases; unmatched junction bases: 12. CDR1 LGHDT and CDR2 YNNKEL come from the germline V gene (reference sequence). The CDR3 is CASSPRKGQGSETQYF. Written as DNA, the CDR3 is TGTGCCAGCAGCCCTCGAAAAGGACAGGGATCGGAGACCCAGTACTTC.

The chain couples TRBV2 to TRBJ2-5; 9 bases align to TRBD1. Germline values: CDR1 SNHLY, CDR2 FYNNEI. The CDR3 runs 13 residues. With V trimmed by 6 bases and J by 5 bases, 4 bases remained unmatched. CDR3 residues: CASSPGQGETQYF. The CDR3 nucleotides read TGTGCCAGCAGCCCAGGACAGGGGGAGACCCAGTACTTC.